Below are 23 T cell receptor beta chains sequenced from a single sample in a study of CD8 T cells in ankylosing spondylitis. Broader study findings: A TCR beta motif of roughly 8 highly homologous variants appeared characteristic of ankylosing spondylitis blood.

TCRdb processed the 5' RACE reads anew with MiXCR; each CDR3 protein has one entry. The sample holds 450,000 to 550,000 distinct CDR3 sequences, about 5.4% seen once. These receptors have no known antigen. Sequencing used blood, either unsorted or a sorted T cell fraction (not recorded which). The receptors stem from a male donor with ankylosing spondylitis.

In this sample, this clonotype turned up many times. The genes are TRBV29-1 and TRBJ2-7; 9 bases agree with TRBD2. The J segment lost 3 bases and the V segment lost 0 bases, leaving 9 bases of the junction unmatched. The CDR3 spans 16 residues. Per germline, CDR1 SQVTM and CDR2 ANQGSEA. The CDR3 reads CSVEDFGTSTNYEQYF. The CDR3 coding sequence is TGCAGCGTTGAAGATTTCGGGACTAGCACTAACTACGAGCAGTACTTC.

There are many counts of this clonotype. The chain joins TRBV20-1 to TRBJ2-7; D may be TRBD2 (6 bases). The ends were cut back, 3 bases at V and 7 bases at J, with 19 bases in the middle. This CDR3 is built from 14 residues. Germline V gene sequence: CDR1 DFQATT, CDR2 SNEGSKA (reference sequence). The CDR3 nucleotides read TGCAGTGCTAGCGTCTTCGCGGGGAGAGAAGAGCAGTACTTC. Translation gives CSASVFAGREEQYF.

This clonotype was seen at least ten times. V gene TRBV28 combines with J gene TRBJ2-7; 7 bases are a match to TRBD2. Germline CDR1 is MDHEN and CDR2 is SYDVKM. The CDR3 runs 15 residues. Unmatched junction bases numbered 8, after V lost 6 bases and J lost 0 bases. The DNA of the CDR3 is TGTGCCAGCAGCCCCGGGGCGGGGGACTCCTACGAGCAGTACTTC. Translating it yields CASSPGAGDSYEQYF.

This clonotype was counted ten times or more. The genes are TRBV4-2 and TRBJ2-2; D is possibly TRBD2 (7 bases). The CDR3 has 18 amino acids. Trimming left V 3 bases short and J 0 bases short, with 17 bases between. The V gene's germline CDR1 is LGHNA and CDR2 YNFKEQ. This chain's CDR3 is CASSQMGGPFSNTGELFF. CDR3 sequence (DNA): TGTGCCAGCAGCCAGATGGGGGGGCCCTTTTCGAACACCGGGGAGCTGTTTTTT.

The chain is built from TRBV6-2 or TRBV6-3 and TRBJ2-7; D uncertain. Germline CDR1 is MNHEY and CDR2 is SVGEGT. The CDR3 is 13 residues long. V was clipped by 6 bases and J by 4 bases, with 13 bases between them. The CDR3: CASRSSDGYEQYF. CDR3 in DNA: TGTGCCAGCAGATCCTCGGACGGTTACGAGCAGTACTTC.

This clonotype was picked up many times. The chain employs TRBV5-1 and TRBJ2-3, with D unclear. CDR1 and CDR2 from the germline V gene are SGHRS and YFSETQ. This CDR3 has 12 amino acids. V was shortened by 4 bases and J by 5 bases, with 8 bases between the two germline ends. CDR3 residues: CASSTPGDTQYF. The CDR3 DNA sequence: TGCGCCAGCAGCACGCCGGGAGATACGCAGTATTTT.

This clonotype turned up a few times. V usage is TRBV15 and J usage is TRBJ2-1; no firm D call. The CDR3 is made up of 15 amino acids. The ends were cut back, 0 bases at V and 0 bases at J, with 6 bases in the middle. Germline CDR1 is LNHNV and CDR2 is YYDKDF (reference sequence). CDR3 in amino acids: CATSRETSSYNEQFF. The CDR3 bases are TGTGCCACCAGCAGAGAAACGAGCTCCTACAATGAGCAGTTCTTC.

This clonotype has a count of ten or more. The chain combines TRBV27 with TRBJ2-7, with D possibly TRBD2 on 5 matching bases. This CDR3 is 16 amino acids long. Trimming removed 5 bases at V and 2 bases at J, with 19 bases between. The germline V gene encodes CDR1 MNHEY and CDR2 SMNVEV (reference sequence). The CDR3 sequence: CASSPRGRVGAYEQYF. The CDR3 DNA reads TGTGCCAGCAGTCCCCGGGGTCGCGTGGGAGCCTACGAGCAGTACTTC.

This clonotype has at least ten counts. The chain links TRBV29-1 to TRBJ2-5; D possibly uses TRBD1 or TRBD2 (5 bases each). V was shortened by 6 bases and J by 3 bases, with 20 bases between the two germline ends. CDR1 and CDR2 (germline): SQVTM, ANQGSEA. The CDR3 sequence is 15 residues long. This CDR3 reads CSVIDSREQKETQYF. The CDR3 region has the DNA TGCAGCGTCATCGACAGCCGGGAACAAAAAGAGACCCAGTACTTC.

This clonotype was detected many times. The chain recombines TRBV10-3 with TRBJ2-7, with 7 bases identical to TRBD1. V shed 3 bases, J shed 3 bases, and the junction held 5 bases outside the gene matches. Germline CDR1 and CDR2: ENHRY and SYGVKD. This CDR3 spans 14 amino acids. The CDR3: CAISESDRVYEQYF. The CDR3 bases are TGTGCCATCAGTGAAAGCGACAGGGTCTACGAGCAGTACTTC.

This clonotype has more than one count but fewer than ten. The genes are TRBV6-4 and TRBJ2-1; TRBD2 aligns across 9 bases. The length of the CDR3 is 15 residues. J lost 6 bases, V lost 1 base, and 4 bases had no gene match. Germline CDR1 reads MRHNA; CDR2 reads SNTAGT. CDR3 loop: CASSDLAGAGNEQFF. The DNA for the CDR3 is TGTGCCAGCAGTGACTTAGCGGGAGCCGGCAATGAGCAGTTCTTC.

The chain is built from TRBV2 and TRBJ1-1, with D perhaps TRBD1 (5 bases). The CDR3 extends over 15 amino acids. The germline V gene has CDR1 SNHLY and CDR2 FYNNEI. V was clipped by 0 bases and J by 5 bases, with 13 bases between them. CDR3 sequence: CASSEAGGVGTEAFF. The CDR3 DNA reads as TGTGCCAGCAGTGAAGCCGGAGGGGTAGGAACTGAAGCTTTCTTT.

In its sample, this clonotype was seen many times. The chain has TRBV7-3 and TRBJ1-1, with 7 nucleotides matching TRBD1. The CDR3 has 13 amino acids. Per the germline V gene, CDR1 is SGHTA and CDR2 is FQGTGA. V lost 8 bases, J lost 11 bases, and 14 bases stayed unmatched. The CDR3 here is CASRMTPQGKAFF. The CDR3 nucleotides read TGTGCCAGCCGAATGACCCCACAGGGGAAGGCTTTCTTT.

This clonotype was recorded at least ten times. The rearrangement uses TRBV7-9 and TRBJ2-1; 9 bases are shared with TRBD2. Germline values: CDR1 SEHNR, CDR2 FQNEAQ (reference sequence). The V segment lost 1 base and the J segment 7 bases; nucleotides outside the gene matches: 8. The CDR3 covers 16 residues. The CDR3 DNA reads as TGTGCCAGCAGCTTAGGAGCTAGCGGGACACAGAATGAGCAGTTCTTC. Protein sequence: CASSLGASGTQNEQFF.

Many counts were recorded for this clonotype. This rearrangement joins TRBV2 to TRBJ1-2, with 7 bases that match TRBD1. The length of the CDR3 is 15 residues. Germline V lookup: CDR1 SNHLY, CDR2 FYNNEI. V gave up 4 bases and J gave up 2 bases; unmatched junction bases: 7. In DNA form, the CDR3 reads TGTGCCAGCAGTGCAATACAGGGGATAAACTATGGCTACACCTTC. The encoded protein is CASSAIQGINYGYTF.

This clonotype came up many times. This CDR3 is CASSQDQAGGYNEQFF. CDR3 bases: TGTGCCAGCAGCCAAGATCAAGCGGGGGGGTACAATGAGCAGTTCTTC. The chain recombines TRBV4-2 with TRBJ2-1, with TRBD2 matching 10 bases. This CDR3 is 16 amino acids long. Per germline, CDR1 LGHNA and CDR2 YNFKEQ. With 0 bases clipped from V and 4 bases from J, the junction kept 3 bases outside the gene matches.

The table lists this clonotype with many counts. The genes are TRBV4-2 and TRBJ1-1; no clear D gene. The CDR3 spans 13 residues. The germline gives CDR1 LGHNA, CDR2 YNFKEQ. Deletions cut 3 bases from V and 2 bases from J, with 7 bases between. The CDR3 loop is CASSHADNTEAFF. For the CDR3, the DNA is TGTGCCAGCAGCCACGCAGACAACACTGAAGCTTTCTTT.

This clonotype was seen repeatedly, ten times or more. The rearrangement joins TRBV9 to TRBJ2-1; possibly TRBD1 for D (5 bases). The CDR3 is made up of 11 amino acids. The V gene lost 4 bases and the J gene lost 7 bases, with 6 bases spanning the gap. From germline, CDR1 is SGDLS and CDR2 YYNGEE. The CDR3 reads CASSSGNEQFF. The CDR3, as DNA: TGTGCCAGCAGCTCAGGGAATGAGCAGTTCTTC.

The rearrangement links TRBV4-1 to TRBJ2-7, with TRBD2 as a possible D gene (5 bases). V was shortened by 4 bases and J by 7 bases, with 11 bases between the two germline ends. Germline lookup yields CDR1 MGHRA and CDR2 YSYEKL. The CDR3 spans 12 residues. CDR3 in amino acids: CASSPPRGEQYF. The CDR3, as DNA: TGCGCCAGCAGCCCCCCAAGAGGGGAGCAGTACTTC.

With respect to this clonotype: This may arise from a read error, as a much more abundant clone is one base away. The V gene is TRBV4-3, the J gene TRBJ1-5; D is perhaps TRBD1 (5 bases). Germline V CDR1 and CDR2: LGHNA, YSLEER. There are 15 residues in the CDR3. CDR3 sequence (DNA): TGCGCCAGCAGCCAATCGGGGCAACCCAATCAGCCCAAGCATTTT. Translation gives CASSQSGQPNQPKHF.

This clonotype occurred many times. The chain has TRBV4-3 and TRBJ2-3, with D perhaps TRBD2 (5 bases). V was clipped by 2 bases and J by 6 bases, with 12 bases between them. Germline V gene lookup returns CDR1 LGHNA and CDR2 YSLEER. The CDR3 consists of 14 residues. The CDR3, as DNA: TGCGCCAGCAGCCAAATGGTAGCGTGGGATACGCAGTATTTT. This translates into CASSQMVAWDTQYF.

This clonotype was counted many times. The V gene is TRBV3-1, the J gene TRBJ1-2, with 11 bases fitting TRBD1. The CDR3 length is 16 residues. The germline CDR1 and CDR2 sequences are LGHDT and YNNKEL (reference sequence). V shed 5 bases and J 5 bases; nucleotides not matched to a gene: 10. CDR3 DNA: TGTGCCAGCAGCGTACGGACAGGGGGCGACTTTTATGGCTACACCTTC. Translation gives CASSVRTGGDFYGYTF.

This clonotype has a count of ten or more. The rearrangement links TRBV6-4 to TRBJ2-3; weak D call: TRBD2 (5 bases). Germline V gives CDR1 MRHNA, CDR2 SNTAGT. The germline V and J ends were trimmed by 0 bases and 5 bases, with 9 bases remaining between them. This CDR3 is built from 14 residues. CDR3 in DNA: TGTGCCAGCAGTGACTCGATAGAGGGAGATACGCAGTATTTT. Translation: CASSDSIEGDTQYF.